The source of this TCR beta chain is a study of cytomegalovirus exposure and HLA in healthy donors. The CDR3 has 15 amino acids. CDR1 KGHSH and CDR2 LQKENI come from the germline V gene. Losses at the gene ends were 4 bases for V and 4 bases for J; bases not matched to a gene: 7. PCR used 60 Vbeta primers and 13 Jbeta primers. Libraries were prepared by immunoSEQ multiplex PCR; TCRdb keeps only in-frame clonotypes and omits some of them. Counted here are some 100,000 clones, approximately 73% occurring once; the ten biggest clones make up just under 4%. The clonotype originates from a woman between 50 and 59 years old in good health and CMV-seropositive. The V gene is TRBV18, the J gene TRBJ2-1; 7 bases are a match to TRBD1. The sequenced sample consisted of PBMCs. This CDR3 reads CASSLRDRPYNEQFF. The CDR3 DNA reads TGTGCCAGCTCACTAAGGGACAGACCTTACAATGAGCAGTTCTTC. Looking up the rest from reference TRBV18 and TRBJ2-1 gives the full variable domain: NAGVMQNPRHLVRRRGQEARLRCSPMKGHSHVYWYRQLPEEGLKFMVYLQKENIIDESGMPKERFSAEFPKEGPSILRIQQVVRGDSAAYFCASSLRDRPYNEQFFGPGTRLTVL.